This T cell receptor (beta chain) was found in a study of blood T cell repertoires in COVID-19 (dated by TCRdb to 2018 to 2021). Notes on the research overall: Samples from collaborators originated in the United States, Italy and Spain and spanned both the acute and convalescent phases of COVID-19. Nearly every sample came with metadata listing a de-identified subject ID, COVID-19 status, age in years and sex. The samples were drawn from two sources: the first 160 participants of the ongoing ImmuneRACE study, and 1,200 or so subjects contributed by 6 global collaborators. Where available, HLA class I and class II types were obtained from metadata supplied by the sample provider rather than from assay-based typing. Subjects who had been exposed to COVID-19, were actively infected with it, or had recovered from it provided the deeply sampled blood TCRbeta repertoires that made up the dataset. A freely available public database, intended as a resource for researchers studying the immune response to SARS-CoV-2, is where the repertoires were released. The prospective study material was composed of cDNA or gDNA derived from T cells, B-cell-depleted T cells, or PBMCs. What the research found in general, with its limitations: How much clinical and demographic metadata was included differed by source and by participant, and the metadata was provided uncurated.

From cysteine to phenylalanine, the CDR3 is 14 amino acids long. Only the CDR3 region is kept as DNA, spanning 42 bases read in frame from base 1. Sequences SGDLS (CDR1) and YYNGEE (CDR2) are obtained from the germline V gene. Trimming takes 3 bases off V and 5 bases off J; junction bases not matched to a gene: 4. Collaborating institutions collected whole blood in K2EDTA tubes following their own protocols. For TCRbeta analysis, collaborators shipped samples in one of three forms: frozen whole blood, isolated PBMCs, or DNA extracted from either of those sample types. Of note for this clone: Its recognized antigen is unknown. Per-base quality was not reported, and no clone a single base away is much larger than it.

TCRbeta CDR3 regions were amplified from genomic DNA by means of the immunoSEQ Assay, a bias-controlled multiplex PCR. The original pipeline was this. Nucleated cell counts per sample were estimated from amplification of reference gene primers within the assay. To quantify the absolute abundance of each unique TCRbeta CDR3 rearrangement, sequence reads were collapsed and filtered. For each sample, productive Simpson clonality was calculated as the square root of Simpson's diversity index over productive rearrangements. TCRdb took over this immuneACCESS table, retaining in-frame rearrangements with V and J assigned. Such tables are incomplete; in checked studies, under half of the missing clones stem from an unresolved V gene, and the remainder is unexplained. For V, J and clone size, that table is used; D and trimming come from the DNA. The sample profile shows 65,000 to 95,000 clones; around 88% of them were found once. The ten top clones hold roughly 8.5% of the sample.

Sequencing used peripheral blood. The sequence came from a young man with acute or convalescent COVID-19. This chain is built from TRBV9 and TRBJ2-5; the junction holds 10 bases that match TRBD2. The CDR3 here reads CASSASGSEETQYF. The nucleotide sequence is TGTGCCAGCAGCGCTAGCGGGAGCGAGGAGACCCAGTACTTC.